The TCR beta chain described here comes from a study of blood T cell repertoires in COVID-19. About the study: The origin of the acute and convalescent COVID-19 samples was the United States, Italy and Spain.

After removal of 0 bases from V and 0 bases from J, the junction contained 2 bases not matched to a gene. The CDR3 loop spans 15 amino acids. Germline-derived CDR1 and CDR2 are SGHRS and YFSETQ. Per the study methods: Amplification of reference gene primers was used by the study to estimate nucleated cell counts. Repertoires were generated with immunoSEQ multiplex PCR, while TCRdb's copy carries only in-frame clones and drops some. V and J calls and clone size are copied from that table; D and trimming were computed from the DNA. The top ten hold approximately 4.8% of the sample, which has roughly 230,000 clones, about 80% seen once.

The J gene is TRBJ2-7, the V gene TRBV5-1, with 8 bases lining up with TRBD1. The sequenced sample was peripheral blood. This sequence originates from a middle-aged man with active or convalescent COVID-19. In DNA form, the CDR3 reads TGCGCCAGCAGCTTGGGGACAGGGCACTCCTACGAGCAGTACTTC. Its protein is CASSLGTGHSYEQYF.